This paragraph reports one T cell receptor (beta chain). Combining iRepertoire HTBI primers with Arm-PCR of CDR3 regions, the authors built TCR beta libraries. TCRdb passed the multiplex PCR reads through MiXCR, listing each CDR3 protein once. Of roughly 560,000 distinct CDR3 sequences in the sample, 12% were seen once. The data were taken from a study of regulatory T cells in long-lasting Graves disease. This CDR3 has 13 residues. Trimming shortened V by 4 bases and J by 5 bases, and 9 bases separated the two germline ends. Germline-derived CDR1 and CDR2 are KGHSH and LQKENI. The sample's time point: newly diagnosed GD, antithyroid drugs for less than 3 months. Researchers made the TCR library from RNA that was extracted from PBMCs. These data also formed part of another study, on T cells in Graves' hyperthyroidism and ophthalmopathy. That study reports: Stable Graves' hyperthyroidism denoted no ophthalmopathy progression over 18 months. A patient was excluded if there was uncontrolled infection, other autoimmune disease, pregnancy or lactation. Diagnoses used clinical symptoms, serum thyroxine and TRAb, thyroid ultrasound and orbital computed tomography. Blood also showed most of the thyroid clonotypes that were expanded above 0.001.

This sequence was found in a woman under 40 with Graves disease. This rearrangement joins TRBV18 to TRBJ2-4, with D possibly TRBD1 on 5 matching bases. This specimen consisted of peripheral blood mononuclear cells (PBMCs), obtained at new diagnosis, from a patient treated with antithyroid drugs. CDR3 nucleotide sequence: TGTGCCAGCTCACGGGGCAGTCAAAACATTCAGTACTTC. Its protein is CASSRGSQNIQYF.